This TCR beta chain came from a study of PD-L1 blockade in urothelial cancer. Study-level information: Treatment start was followed by blood analysis at 3 weeks (second dose) and again at 6 weeks. Median T cell yield per blood sample was over 130,000 cells. Whole-study results and caveats: For durable-benefit patients, tumor-associated blood clones expanded more at 3 weeks.

The CDR3 has 15 amino acids. CDR1 is MDHEN, CDR2 SYDVKM, per germline. Losses at the gene ends were 8 bases for V and 2 bases for J; bases not matched to a gene: 9. Profiling relied on immunoSEQ multiplex PCR, and the TCRdb table lists in-frame clones only, not all of them. Of around 43,000 clones detected, about 88% appear once; the ten largest clones hold approximately 25%. The sample's time point: pretreatment peripheral blood. A remark on this clone: Its antigen is still unknown.

Material: PBMCs, obtained around atezolizumab (anti-PD-L1) treatment. The sequence came from a donor at least 40 years old with urothelial cancer. The chain couples TRBV28 to TRBJ1-5; 7 bases line up with TRBD1. The DNA for the CDR3 is TGTGCCAGCGGACTGACTCAGGGGGGCAATCAGCCCCAGCATTTT. This sequence encodes CASGLTQGGNQPQHF. Combining the CDR3 with reference TRBV28 and TRBJ1-5 gives the whole variable domain DVKVTQSSRYLVKRTGEKVFLECVQDMDHENMFWYRQDPGLGLRLIYFSYDVKMKEKGDIPEGYSVSREKKERFSLILESASTNQTSMYLCASGLTQGGNQPQHFGDGTRLSIL.